Listed below are T cell receptor beta chains from one sample, sequenced in a study of blood T cell repertoires in COVID-19. TCRdb's table, derived via immunoSEQ multiplex PCR, lists solely in-frame clones and lacks some. Found here are more than 60,000 clones, around 88% of them singletons; the top ten hold about 6%. Input material: peripheral blood. The receptors derive from an elderly man with COVID-19, enrolled during active disease. Both conserved end residues are part of each CDR3. Each record gives: clone size, D gene, V gene, J gene, CDR3 protein, CDR3 DNA. D genes are given only for firm matches. For some rows the clone size is stated as once, few or many, or as a class when expanded; others skip it.

clone size: -; D gene: TRBD1; V gene: TRBV6-4; J gene: TRBJ1-4; CDR3 protein: CASSDGTGHNEKLFF; CDR3 DNA: TGTGCCAGCAGTGACGGGACAGGGCATAATGAAAAACTGTTTTTT
clone size: -; D gene: -; V gene: TRBV18; J gene: TRBJ2-2; CDR3 protein: CASSPQKGSSTGELFF; CDR3 DNA: TGTGCCAGCTCACCACAAAAGGGGTCGAGCACCGGGGAGCTGTTTTTT
clone size: -; D gene: TRBD2; V gene: TRBV14; J gene: TRBJ2-3; CDR3 protein: CASRGGTSGFTDTQYF; CDR3 DNA: TGTGCCAGCAGAGGGGGGACTAGCGGATTCACAGATACGCAGTATTTT
clone size: -; D gene: TRBD1; V gene: TRBV6-6; J gene: TRBJ2-7; CDR3 protein: CASSYTDRAEQYF; CDR3 DNA: TGTGCCAGCAGTTACACCGACAGGGCCGAGCAGTACTTC
clone size: -; D gene: TRBD1; V gene: TRBV10-3; J gene: TRBJ1-2; CDR3 protein: CAISGPGTELYDYTF; CDR3 DNA: TGTGCCATCAGTGGGCCCGGGACAGAGCTCTATGACTACACCTTC
clone size: -; D gene: -; V gene: TRBV2; J gene: TRBJ2-1; CDR3 protein: CASSEDRDNEQFF; CDR3 DNA: TGTGCCAGCAGTGAGGACAGAGACAATGAGCAGTTCTTC
clone size: -; D gene: TRBD1; V gene: TRBV10-3; J gene: TRBJ1-2; CDR3 protein: CAISDSRTGGRYGYTF; CDR3 DNA: TGTGCCATCAGTGACTCGAGGACAGGGGGTCGCTATGGCTACACCTTC
clone size: few; D gene: -; V gene: TRBV18; J gene: TRBJ1-1; CDR3 protein: CASSPLSLAAPNTEAFF; CDR3 DNA: TGTGCCAGCTCACCACTCTCTTTGGCGGCCCCGAACACTGAAGCTTTCTTT
clone size: once; D gene: -; V gene: TRBV19; J gene: TRBJ2-1; CDR3 protein: CASSRASYNEQFF; CDR3 DNA: TGTGCCAGTAGTAGGGCTTCCTACAATGAGCAGTTCTTC
clone size: -; D gene: -; V gene: TRBV25-1; J gene: TRBJ2-7; CDR3 protein: CASSGSRPPYEQYF; CDR3 DNA: TGTGCCAGCAGTGGCTCCAGGCCACCCTACGAGCAGTACTTC
clone size: -; D gene: -; V gene: TRBV19; J gene: TRBJ1-2; CDR3 protein: CASSRPPEGVKGYTF; CDR3 DNA: TGTGCCAGTAGTAGACCACCGGAGGGCGTGAAGGGCTACACCTTC
clone size: few; D gene: -; V gene: TRBV13; J gene: TRBJ1-1; CDR3 protein: CASSAYRASSTEAFF; CDR3 DNA: TGTGCCAGCAGCGCCTACAGGGCCTCTAGCACTGAAGCTTTCTTT
clone size: -; D gene: -; V gene: TRBV4-2; J gene: TRBJ1-3; CDR3 protein: CASSQEGGGYSGNTIYF; CDR3 DNA: TGTGCCAGCAGCCAAGAAGGAGGAGGCTACTCTGGAAACACCATATATTTT
clone size: once; D gene: TRBD1; V gene: TRBV6-5; J gene: TRBJ2-7; CDR3 protein: CASRGQGAEQYF; CDR3 DNA: TGTGCCAGCAGAGGACAGGGGGCGGAGCAGTACTTC
clone size: -; D gene: -; V gene: TRBV10-3; J gene: TRBJ1-3; CDR3 protein: CAISAEGVNTIYF; CDR3 DNA: TGTGCCATCAGTGCCGAGGGGGTTAACACCATATATTTT
clone size: medium-sized; D gene: TRBD1; V gene: TRBV4-1; J gene: TRBJ1-2; CDR3 protein: CASSQEGRTGESDGYTF; CDR3 DNA: TGCGCCAGCAGCCAAGAGGGCCGGACAGGGGAAAGCGATGGCTACACCTTC
clone size: -; D gene: -; V gene: TRBV11-1; J gene: TRBJ2-3; CDR3 protein: CASSLSAVTDTQYF; CDR3 DNA: TGTGCCAGCAGCTTATCCGCGGTAACAGATACGCAGTATTTT
clone size: -; D gene: TRBD2; V gene: TRBV10-3; J gene: TRBJ2-1; CDR3 protein: CAISEGQGGFNEQFF; CDR3 DNA: TGTGCCATCAGTGAGGGCCAGGGAGGGTTCAATGAGCAGTTCTTC
clone size: -; D gene: -; V gene: TRBV19; J gene: TRBJ2-2; CDR3 protein: CASSILQGPGELFF; CDR3 DNA: TGTGCCAGTAGTATACTACAGGGACCCGGGGAGCTGTTTTTT
clone size: -; D gene: -; V gene: TRBV4-2; J gene: TRBJ1-5; CDR3 protein: CASSPDPGNQPQHF; CDR3 DNA: TGTGCCAGCAGCCCAGATCCGGGCAATCAGCCCCAGCATTTT
clone size: -; D gene: TRBD2; V gene: TRBV5-1; J gene: TRBJ2-3; CDR3 protein: CASSTGLALSTDTQYF; CDR3 DNA: TGCGCCAGCAGCACTGGACTAGCGTTATCCACAGATACGCAGTATTTT
clone size: -; D gene: -; V gene: TRBV15; J gene: TRBJ1-3; CDR3 protein: CATSKNLAVSGNTIYF; CDR3 DNA: TGTGCCACCAGCAAAAACCTGGCAGTCTCTGGAAACACCATATATTTT
clone size: -; D gene: -; V gene: TRBV6-1; J gene: TRBJ2-7; CDR3 protein: CASSDLGAGSYEQYF; CDR3 DNA: TGTGCCAGCAGTGATCTTGGGGCTGGGTCCTACGAGCAGTACTTC
clone size: -; D gene: -; V gene: TRBV5-1; J gene: TRBJ1-3; CDR3 protein: CASSLSSRGGSGNTIYF; CDR3 DNA: TGCGCCAGCAGCTTGTCTTCTAGGGGAGGCTCTGGAAACACCATATATTTT
clone size: -; D gene: TRBD1; V gene: TRBV19; J gene: TRBJ2-3; CDR3 protein: CASSIATGWGTDTQYF; CDR3 DNA: TGTGCCAGTAGTATAGCGACAGGGTGGGGAACAGATACGCAGTATTTT
clone size: -; D gene: -; V gene: TRBV19; J gene: TRBJ1-4; CDR3 protein: CASGTAGEKLFF; CDR3 DNA: TGTGCCAGTGGCACCGCAGGAGAAAAACTGTTTTTT
clone size: -; D gene: TRBD2; V gene: TRBV3-1/TRBV3-2; J gene: TRBJ2-1; CDR3 protein: CASSQGGGYNEQFF; CDR3 DNA: TGTGCCAGCAGCCAAGGCGGGGGATACAATGAGCAGTTCTTC
clone size: -; D gene: -; V gene: TRBV28; J gene: TRBJ1-1; CDR3 protein: CASSLLGAGGITTEAFF; CDR3 DNA: TGTGCCAGCAGTTTATTAGGTGCAGGTGGCATAACCACTGAAGCTTTCTTT
clone size: -; D gene: -; V gene: TRBV7-9; J gene: TRBJ1-1; CDR3 protein: CASSLAIGVNTEAFF; CDR3 DNA: TGTGCCAGCAGCTTAGCAATAGGGGTAAACACTGAAGCTTTCTTT
clone size: -; D gene: TRBD1; V gene: TRBV2; J gene: TRBJ2-7; CDR3 protein: CASSDGTGIGEQYF; CDR3 DNA: TGTGCCAGCAGTGACGGGACAGGGATCGGCGAGCAGTACTTC
clone size: -; D gene: TRBD2; V gene: TRBV7-3; J gene: TRBJ2-5; CDR3 protein: CASSPGGATTQYF; CDR3 DNA: TGTGCCAGCAGCCCCGGGGGGGCGACGACCCAGTACTTC
clone size: -; D gene: -; V gene: TRBV5-5; J gene: TRBJ1-1; CDR3 protein: CASSRSGSNTEAFF; CDR3 DNA: TGTGCCAGCAGCCGGAGCGGGTCGAACACTGAAGCTTTCTTT
clone size: -; D gene: TRBD1; V gene: TRBV6-1; J gene: TRBJ1-2; CDR3 protein: CASSEEGTGGIYGYTF; CDR3 DNA: TGTGCCAGCAGTGAAGAGGGGACAGGGGGCATCTATGGCTACACCTTC
clone size: -; D gene: TRBD1; V gene: TRBV19; J gene: TRBJ1-5; CDR3 protein: CASSTYRGHQPQHF; CDR3 DNA: TGTGCCAGTAGTACCTACAGGGGACATCAGCCCCAGCATTTT
clone size: -; D gene: -; V gene: TRBV10-2; J gene: TRBJ2-5; CDR3 protein: CASSDSPTLQGETQYF; CDR3 DNA: TGCGCCAGCAGTGATAGCCCCACCTTACAGGGAGAGACCCAGTACTTC
clone size: -; D gene: TRBD2; V gene: TRBV9; J gene: TRBJ2-7; CDR3 protein: CASSVYSGGYEQYF; CDR3 DNA: TGTGCCAGCAGCGTGTATAGCGGGGGGTACGAGCAGTACTTC
clone size: once; D gene: -; V gene: TRBV19; J gene: TRBJ1-2; CDR3 protein: CASSLPRTANYGYTF; CDR3 DNA: TGTGCCAGTAGTCTCCCCCGGACAGCTAACTATGGCTACACCTTC
clone size: -; D gene: TRBD2; V gene: TRBV6-5; J gene: TRBJ2-1; CDR3 protein: CASSRPGRNNEQFF; CDR3 DNA: TGTGCCAGCAGTCGACCCGGGAGGAACAATGAGCAGTTCTTC
clone size: -; D gene: TRBD1; V gene: TRBV6-2/TRBV6-3; J gene: TRBJ1-2; CDR3 protein: CASSYGQGAYGYTF; CDR3 DNA: TGTGCCAGCAGTTACGGACAGGGGGCCTATGGCTACACCTTC
clone size: -; D gene: -; V gene: TRBV5-1; J gene: TRBJ1-1; CDR3 protein: CASSLAAGSTEAFF; CDR3 DNA: TGCGCCAGCAGCTTGGCCGCAGGCAGCACTGAAGCTTTCTTT
clone size: -; D gene: -; V gene: TRBV6-5; J gene: TRBJ1-5; CDR3 protein: CASSYSRESGPQHF; CDR3 DNA: TGTGCCAGCAGTTACTCCCGAGAGTCGGGGCCCCAGCATTTT
clone size: -; D gene: -; V gene: TRBV5-6; J gene: TRBJ1-1; CDR3 protein: CASSRRHTGSLTEAFF; CDR3 DNA: TGTGCCAGCAGCCGTCGCCACACAGGGTCTCTCACTGAAGCTTTCTTT
clone size: -; D gene: -; V gene: TRBV9; J gene: TRBJ1-3; CDR3 protein: CASSVDVFGNTIYF; CDR3 DNA: TGTGCCAGCAGCGTAGATGTCTTTGGAAACACCATATATTTT
clone size: -; D gene: TRBD1; V gene: TRBV5-4; J gene: TRBJ2-3; CDR3 protein: CASSFGQGADTQYF; CDR3 DNA: TGTGCCAGCAGCTTCGGACAGGGGGCAGATACGCAGTATTTT
clone size: few; D gene: -; V gene: TRBV9; J gene: TRBJ1-1; CDR3 protein: CASSVGQQANTEAFF; CDR3 DNA: TGTGCCAGCAGCGTAGGTCAGCAGGCGAACACTGAAGCTTTCTTT
clone size: -; D gene: -; V gene: TRBV3-1/TRBV3-2; J gene: TRBJ2-3; CDR3 protein: CASSQSGAGDTQYF; CDR3 DNA: TGTGCCAGCAGCCAATCAGGCGCCGGAGATACGCAGTATTTT
clone size: -; D gene: -; V gene: TRBV6-1; J gene: TRBJ1-5; CDR3 protein: CASSIIGDQPQHF; CDR3 DNA: TGTGCCAGCAGCATAATAGGGGATCAGCCCCAGCATTTT